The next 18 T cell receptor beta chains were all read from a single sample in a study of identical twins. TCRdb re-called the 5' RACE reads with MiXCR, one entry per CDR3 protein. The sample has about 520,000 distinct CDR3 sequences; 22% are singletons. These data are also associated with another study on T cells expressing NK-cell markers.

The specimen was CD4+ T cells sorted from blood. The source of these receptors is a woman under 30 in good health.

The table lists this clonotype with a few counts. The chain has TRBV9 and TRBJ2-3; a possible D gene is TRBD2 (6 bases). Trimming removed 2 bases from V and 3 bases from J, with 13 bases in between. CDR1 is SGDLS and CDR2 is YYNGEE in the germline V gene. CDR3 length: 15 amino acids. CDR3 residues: CASSVATRATDTQYF. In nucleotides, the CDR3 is TGTGCCAGCAGCGTGGCGACTAGGGCAACAGATACGCAGTATTTT.

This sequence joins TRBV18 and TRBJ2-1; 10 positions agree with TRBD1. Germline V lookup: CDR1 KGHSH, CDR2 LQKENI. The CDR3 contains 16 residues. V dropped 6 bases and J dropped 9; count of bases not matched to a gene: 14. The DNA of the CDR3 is TGTGCCAGCTCGCCCCCCGGGGACAGGGGCCCTCTTGAGCAGTTCTTC. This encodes CASSPPGDRGPLEQFF.

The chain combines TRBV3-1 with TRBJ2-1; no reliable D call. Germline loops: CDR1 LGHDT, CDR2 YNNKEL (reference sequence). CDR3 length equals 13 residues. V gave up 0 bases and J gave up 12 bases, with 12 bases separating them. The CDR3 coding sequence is TGTGCCAGCAGCCAAGATATCGGTCGTTGGCAGTTCTTC. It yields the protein CASSQDIGRWQFF.

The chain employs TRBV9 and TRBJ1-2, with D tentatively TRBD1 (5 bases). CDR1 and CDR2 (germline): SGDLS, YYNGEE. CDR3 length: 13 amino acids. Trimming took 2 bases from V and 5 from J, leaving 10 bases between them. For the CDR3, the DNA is TGTGCCAGCAGCGTCTTCAGGGATTATGGCTACACCTTC. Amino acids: CASSVFRDYGYTF.

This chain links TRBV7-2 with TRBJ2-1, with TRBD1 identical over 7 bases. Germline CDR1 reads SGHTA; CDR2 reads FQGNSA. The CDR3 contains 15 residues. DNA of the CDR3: TGTGCGGTGCCAACGAGGGGGCTTCGGAGCAATGAGCAGTTCTTC. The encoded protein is CAVPTRGLRSNEQFF.

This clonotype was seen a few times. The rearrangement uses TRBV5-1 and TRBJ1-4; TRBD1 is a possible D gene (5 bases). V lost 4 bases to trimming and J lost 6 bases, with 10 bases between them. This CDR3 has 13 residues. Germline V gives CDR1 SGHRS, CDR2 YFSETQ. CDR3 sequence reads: CASSTTGDEKLFF. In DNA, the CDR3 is TGCGCCAGCAGCACGACGGGGGATGAAAAACTGTTTTTT.

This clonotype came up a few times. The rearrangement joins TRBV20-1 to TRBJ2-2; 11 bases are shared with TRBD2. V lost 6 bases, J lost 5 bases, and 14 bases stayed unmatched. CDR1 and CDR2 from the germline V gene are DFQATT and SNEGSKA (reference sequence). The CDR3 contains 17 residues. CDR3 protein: CSARPLAGGDGTGELFF. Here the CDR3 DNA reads TGCAGTGCCCGTCCCCTAGCGGGGGGTGACGGGACCGGGGAGCTGTTTTTT.

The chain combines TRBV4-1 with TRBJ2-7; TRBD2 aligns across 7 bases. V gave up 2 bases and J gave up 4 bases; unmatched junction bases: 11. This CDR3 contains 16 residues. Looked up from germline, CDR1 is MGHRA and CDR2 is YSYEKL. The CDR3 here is CASSQHTGTKGYEQYF. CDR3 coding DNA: TGCGCCAGCAGCCAACACACCGGGACTAAGGGATACGAGCAGTACTTC.

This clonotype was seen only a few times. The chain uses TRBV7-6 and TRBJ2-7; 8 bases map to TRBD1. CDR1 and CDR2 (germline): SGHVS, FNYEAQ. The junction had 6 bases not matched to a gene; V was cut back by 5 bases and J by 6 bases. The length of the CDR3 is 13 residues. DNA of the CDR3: TGTGCCAGCAGCGCCAGGGGGCGAAGCGAGCAGTACTTC. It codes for CASSARGRSEQYF.

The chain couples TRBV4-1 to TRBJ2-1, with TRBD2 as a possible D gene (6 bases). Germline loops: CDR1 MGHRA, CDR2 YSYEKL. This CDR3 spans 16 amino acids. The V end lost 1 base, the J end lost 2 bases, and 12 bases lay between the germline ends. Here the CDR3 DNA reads TGCGCCAGCAGCCAAGGCCTAGCGCCTACCTACAATGAGCAGTTCTTC. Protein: CASSQGLAPTYNEQFF.

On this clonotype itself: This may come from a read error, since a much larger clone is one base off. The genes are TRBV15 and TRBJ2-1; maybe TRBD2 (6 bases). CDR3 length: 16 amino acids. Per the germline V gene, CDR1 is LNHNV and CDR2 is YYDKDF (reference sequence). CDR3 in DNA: TGTGTCACCAGCAAGACCGGGACTTTTGACTACAATGAGCAGTTCTTC. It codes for CVTSKTGTFDYNEQFF.

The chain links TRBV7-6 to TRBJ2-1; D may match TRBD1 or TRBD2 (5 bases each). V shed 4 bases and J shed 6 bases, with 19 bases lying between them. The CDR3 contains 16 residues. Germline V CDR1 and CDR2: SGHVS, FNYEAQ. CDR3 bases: TGTGCCAGCAGCTACCTGGGGGTGGCAGGCTTCAATGAGCAGTTCTTC. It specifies CASSYLGVAGFNEQFF.

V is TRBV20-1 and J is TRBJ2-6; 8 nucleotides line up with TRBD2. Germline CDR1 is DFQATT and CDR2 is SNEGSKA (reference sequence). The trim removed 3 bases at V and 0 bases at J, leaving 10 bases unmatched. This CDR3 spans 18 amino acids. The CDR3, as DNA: TGCAGTGCTAGGGGCTGGGCGGGGGGTACCTCTGGGGCCAACGTCCTGACTTTC. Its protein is CSARGWAGGTSGANVLTF.

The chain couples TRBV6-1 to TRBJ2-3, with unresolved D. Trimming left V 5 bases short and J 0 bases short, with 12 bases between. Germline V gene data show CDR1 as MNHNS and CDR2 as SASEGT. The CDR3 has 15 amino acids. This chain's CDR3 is CASSPGVASTDTQYF. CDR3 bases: TGTGCCAGCAGTCCTGGGGTAGCAAGCACAGATACGCAGTATTTT.

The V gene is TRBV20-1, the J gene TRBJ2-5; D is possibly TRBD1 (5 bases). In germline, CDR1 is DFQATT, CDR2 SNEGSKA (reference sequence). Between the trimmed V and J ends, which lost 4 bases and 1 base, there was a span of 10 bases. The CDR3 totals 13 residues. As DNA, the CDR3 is TGCAGTGCTAAGGGGCAGGGCCAAGAGACCCAGTACTTC. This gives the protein CSAKGQGQETQYF.

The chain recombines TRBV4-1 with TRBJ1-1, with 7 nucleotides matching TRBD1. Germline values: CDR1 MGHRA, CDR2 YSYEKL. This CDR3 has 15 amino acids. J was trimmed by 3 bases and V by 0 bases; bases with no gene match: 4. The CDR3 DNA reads TGCGCCAGCAGCCAAGATGACAGGGTTGACACTGAAGCTTTCTTT. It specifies CASSQDDRVDTEAFF.

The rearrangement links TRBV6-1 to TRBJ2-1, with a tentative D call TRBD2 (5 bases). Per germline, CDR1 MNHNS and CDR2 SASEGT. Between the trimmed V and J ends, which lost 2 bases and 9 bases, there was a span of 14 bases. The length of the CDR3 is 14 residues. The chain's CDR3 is CASSELLVSGEQFF. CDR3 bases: TGTGCCAGCAGTGAATTACTAGTTTCAGGTGAGCAGTTCTTC.

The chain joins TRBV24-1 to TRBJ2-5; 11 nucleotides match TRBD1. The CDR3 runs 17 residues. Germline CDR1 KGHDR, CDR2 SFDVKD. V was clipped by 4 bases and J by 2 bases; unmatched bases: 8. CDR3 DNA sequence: TGTGCCACCAGTGACGAAACGGGACAGGGGGAGCAAGAGACCCAGTACTTC. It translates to CATSDETGQGEQETQYF.